This T cell receptor (beta chain) was sequenced during a study of shared clonotypes between healthy human individuals. Naive-designated CD8 cells lacked CD45RO, were positively enriched for CCR7, and omitted terminally differentiated effector memory CD45RA+ cells. As to this clone: Its cognate antigen is unknown.

The CDR3 contains 19 residues. V dropped 0 bases and J dropped 2; count of bases not matched to a gene: 11. The germline V gene encodes CDR1 MGHRA and CDR2 YSYEKL. Overall study findings and caveats: Naive CD4 clonotype sharing across several donors was about 5%.

Profiled with immunoSEQ multiplex PCR; TCRdb holds only in-frame clones, not every one. The repertoire includes about 680,000 clones, just over 90% of them detected once, and approximately 25% sits in the top ten. J is TRBJ2-1 and V is TRBV4-1; 9 nucleotides align to TRBD2. The origin of this receptor is a man in his thirties or forties in good health. Material for sequencing was naive CD8+ T cells sorted from blood. The CDR3 region has the DNA TGCGCCAGCAGCCAAGATGTGCGGGAGGGCCCAATTGCCTACAATGAGCAGTTCTTC. Amino acids: CASSQDVREGPIAYNEQFF.